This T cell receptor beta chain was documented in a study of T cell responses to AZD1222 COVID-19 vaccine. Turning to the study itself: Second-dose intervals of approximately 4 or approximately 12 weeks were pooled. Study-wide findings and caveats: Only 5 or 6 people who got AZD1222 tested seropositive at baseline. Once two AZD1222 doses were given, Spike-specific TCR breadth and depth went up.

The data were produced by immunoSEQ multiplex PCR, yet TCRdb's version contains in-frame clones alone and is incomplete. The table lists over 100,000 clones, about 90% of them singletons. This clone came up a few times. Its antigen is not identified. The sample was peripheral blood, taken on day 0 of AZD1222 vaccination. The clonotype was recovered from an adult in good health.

The chain's CDR3 is CASSPQRDTNSPLHF. CDR3 in DNA: TGCGCCAGCAGCCCACAAAGGGACACAAATTCACCCCTCCACTTT. The chain links TRBV5-1 to TRBJ1-6, with D tentatively TRBD1 (6 bases). The V gene lost 4 bases and the J gene lost 7 bases, with 15 bases spanning the gap. Germline lookup yields CDR1 SGHRS and CDR2 YFSETQ. This CDR3 has 15 residues.